This T cell receptor (beta chain) appears in the sequencing data of a study of T cell repertoires in cytomegalovirus infection. Overall study context: It was recently identified HLA-C-restricted and well-studied HLA-B-restricted CMV epitopes that the study used. Both a matching HLA type and CMV infection were indicated by public TCR beta signatures. Findings of the study overall: Cumulative frequency of public TCR beta families picked out carriers of CMV plus the relevant HLA. The ex vivo response showed dominance by HLA-C-restricted CMV-specific TCR beta clonotypes.

MiXCR, applied by TCRdb to the reads, yields one record per CDR3 protein. Counted here are about 830,000 distinct CDR3 sequences, approximately 32% occurring once; the ten biggest clones make up roughly 12%. The CDR3 has 14 residues. CDR1 is LNHNV and CDR2 is YYDKDF in the germline V gene (reference sequence). V was pared by 0 bases and J by 7 bases, with 2 bases of the junction left unmatched. The sample holds a few counts of this clonotype. Its antigen is as yet unknown. The sample in question was cultured CD8+ T cells from PBMCs, obtained from culture after CMV antigen stimulation. The rearrangement uses TRBV15 and TRBJ2-1, with TRBD2 matching over 8 bases. The TCR originated in a human donor in good health (CMV status not recorded). Some clones in this sample may be carry-over from other donors' samples. The CDR3: CATSRDSSGNEQFF. The DNA of the CDR3 is TGTGCCACCAGCAGAGATTCTAGCGGGAATGAGCAGTTCTTC.